This entry lists 20 T cell receptor beta chains sequenced from one sample in a study of cytomegalovirus exposure and HLA in healthy donors. Clones were read by immunoSEQ multiplex PCR, and TCRdb kept only the in-frame ones, dropping some. The sample holds about 160,000 clones, roughly nine tenths seen once. The source material was PBMCs. The receptors were sampled from a woman in her twenties or thirties in good health and CMV-seronegative.

V and J are TRBV18 and TRBJ1-1, with TRBD1 as a possible D gene (6 bases). The ends were cut back, 0 bases at V and 1 base at J, with 12 bases in the middle. The CDR3 sequence is 16 residues long. CDR1 KGHSH and CDR2 LQKENI come from the germline V gene. The CDR3 DNA follows: TGTGCCAGCTCACCACCGGGGGCGGGGAGGAACACTGAAGCTTTCTTT. Amino acid sequence: CASSPPGAGRNTEAFF.

J is TRBJ2-5 and V is TRBV7-9; 8 bases are shared with TRBD2. Trimming at V came to 5 bases and at J to 9 bases, leaving 14 bases not matched to a gene. From germline, CDR1 is SEHNR and CDR2 FQNEAQ (reference sequence). The CDR3 is 15 residues long. For the CDR3, the DNA is TGTGCCAGCAGCCCTGTCTCGAGCGGGGGCCCCCCCCAGTACTTC. Its translation: CASSPVSSGGPPQYF.

The chain couples TRBV6-7 to TRBJ2-4; D is possibly TRBD2 (5 bases). TRBV6-7 is flagged as an ORF with uncertain function. The ends were cut back, 0 bases at V and 7 bases at J, with 13 bases in the middle. CDR3 length: 15 residues. The DNA for the CDR3 is TGTGCCAGCAGTTACTCGAGAAGCGGTGAGAACATTCAGTACTTC. It specifies CASSYSRSGENIQYF.

This clone appeared a few times. CDR3 region: CASRKYEQYF. DNA of the CDR3: TGTGCCAGCAGAAAGTACGAGCAGTACTTC. The rearrangement uses TRBV28 and TRBJ2-7; D is unresolved. CDR3 size: 10 residues. V was pared by 6 bases and J by 4 bases, with 4 bases between. CDR1 is MDHEN and CDR2 is SYDVKM in the germline V gene.

The V and J genes are TRBV30 and TRBJ1-5; 9 bases align to TRBD1. V shed 2 bases and J 6 bases; nucleotides not matched to a gene: 5. From germline, CDR1 is GTSNPN and CDR2 SVGIG (reference sequence). CDR3 length: 14 residues. CDR3 in DNA: TGTGCCTGGAGTAAAGGGACAGGGTCTCAGCCCCAGCATTTT. Translation: CAWSKGTGSQPQHF.

This chain uses TRBV29-1 with TRBJ1-2; TRBD1 matches at 9 bases. The ends lost 4 bases at V and 7 bases at J; junction bases unmatched: 7. The CDR3 covers 13 residues. Germline CDR1 reads SQVTM; CDR2 reads ANQGSEA. The CDR3 sequence: CSVGPGQGFGYTF. CDR3 in DNA: TGCAGCGTTGGGCCGGGACAGGGATTTGGCTACACCTTC. The whole variable domain, remainder taken from reference TRBV29-1 and TRBJ1-2, is SAVISQKPSRDICQRGTSLTIQCQVDSQVTMMFWYRQQPGQSLTLIATANQGSEATYESGFVIDKFPISRPNLTFSTLTVSNMSPEDSSIYLCSVGPGQGFGYTFGSGTRLTVV.

This clone was detected a few times. This chain links TRBV6-1 with TRBJ2-3; 8 bases align to TRBD2. The V gene's germline CDR1 is MNHNS and CDR2 SASEGT. This CDR3 is built from 13 residues. Trimming cost V 4 bases and J 3 bases; bases outside gene matches: 0. In DNA, the CDR3 is TGTGCCAGCAGTGCTAGCGGGACAGATACGCAGTATTTT. Its protein product is CASSASGTDTQYF.

The chain employs TRBV19 and TRBJ1-3; no firm D call. The germline V and J ends were trimmed by 4 bases and 2 bases, with 9 bases remaining between them. Germline V gene lookup returns CDR1 LNHDA and CDR2 SQIVND (reference sequence). CDR3 length equals 14 residues. CDR3 sequence: CASSRRGTGNTIYF. The CDR3 region has the DNA TGTGCCAGTAGTAGGCGGGGAACTGGAAACACCATATATTTT.

This chain joins TRBV4-3 and TRBJ2-1, with TRBD2 matching over 10 bases. From germline, CDR1 is LGHNA and CDR2 YSLEER. This CDR3 region has 20 residues. Trimming cost V 0 bases and J 7 bases; bases outside gene matches: 18. CDR3 sequence (DNA): TGCGCCAGCAGCCAAGATTTGGTCAGCGGGAGGGGGAGGGGCTGGAATGAGCAGTTCTTC. Translated, it gives CASSQDLVSGRGRGWNEQFF.

This clone has ten or more counts. This chain joins TRBV4-3 and TRBJ1-6; D not certain. CDR1 LGHNA and CDR2 YSLEER come from the germline V gene. The CDR3 runs to 13 residues. The V gene lost 0 bases and the J gene lost 9 bases, with 6 bases spanning the gap. CDR3 amino acids: CASSQDRISPLHF. CDR3 sequence (DNA): TGCGCCAGCAGCCAAGATCGCATTTCACCCCTCCACTTT.

A remark on this clone: At one of its ends the junction is not consistent with the germline gene, which may arise from a read error. The rearrangement uses TRBV5-1 and TRBJ1-1, with D possibly being TRBD1 (5 bases). Germline assignment: CDR1 SGHRS and CDR2 YFSETQ. The CDR3 contains 13 residues. CDR3: CASSLAGDIKVSF. The CDR3 DNA reads as TGCGCCAGCAGCTTGGCGGGGGATATCAAAGTTTCCTTT. The whole variable domain, remainder taken from reference TRBV5-1 and TRBJ1-1, is KAGVTQTPRYLIKTRGQQVTLSCSPISGHRSVSWYQQTPGQGLQFLFEYFSETQRNKGNFPGRFSGRQFSNSRSEMNVSTLELGDSALYLCASSLAGDIKVSFGQGTRLTVV.

The rearrangement links TRBV4-1 to TRBJ1-5; 7 bases agree with TRBD1. V dropped 1 base and J dropped 3; count of bases not matched to a gene: 6. CDR1 is MGHRA and CDR2 is YSYEKL in the germline V gene. The CDR3 has 16 residues. The CDR3, as DNA: TGCGCCAGCAGCCAAGCGGGACAGAGTTTCAATCAGCCCCAGCATTTT. This gives the protein CASSQAGQSFNQPQHF.

On this clone: One end of the junction is discordant with germline, which a read error may explain. The chain uses TRBV27 and TRBJ2-7; 7 bases are shared with TRBD1. CDR1 is MNHEY, CDR2 SMNVEV, per germline (reference sequence). The CDR3 has 14 amino acids. CDR3 region: CASSSPGTDFRSHF. The CDR3, as DNA: TGTGCCAGCAGTTCCCCGGGGACAGACTTTCGCAGTCACTTC.

The chain recombines TRBV14 with TRBJ1-1, with D unresolved. This CDR3 has 15 residues. The V end was cut by 4 bases, the J end by 4 bases, with 16 bases between. Germline V lookup: CDR1 SGHDN, CDR2 FVKESK. The DNA of the CDR3 is TGTGCCAGCAGCCCTCTGCCCAGGTTCCTCACTGAAGCTTTCTTT. It encodes CASSPLPRFLTEAFF. The full variable domain, its missing parts supplied by reference TRBV14 and TRBJ1-1, is EAGVTQFPSHSVIEKGQTVTLRCDPISGHDNLYWYRRVMGKEIKFLLHFVKESKQDESGMPNNRFLAERTGGTYSTLKVQPAELEDSGVYFCASSPLPRFLTEAFFGQGTRLTVV.

V is TRBV7-2 and J is TRBJ2-1, with D perhaps matching TRBD2 (6 bases). The germline CDR1 and CDR2 sequences are SGHTA and FQGNSA. The CDR3 loop spans 17 amino acids. Trimming cost V 4 bases and J 0 bases, with 16 bases left between them. The CDR3 DNA follows: TGTGCCAGCAGCTCCCAAGGAGGGGTTAGCTCCTACAATGAGCAGTTCTTC. This encodes CASSSQGGVSSYNEQFF.

The gene calls are TRBV19 and TRBJ1-1; D is unresolved. Trimming shortened V by 3 bases and J by 2 bases, and 13 bases separated the two germline ends. This CDR3 contains 15 residues. CDR1 LNHDA and CDR2 SQIVND come from the germline V gene (reference sequence). The CDR3 DNA reads TGTGCCAGTAGTATTTATGCTGGGGATAACACTGAAGCTTTCTTT. The encoded protein is CASSIYAGDNTEAFF.

The chain links TRBV7-9 to TRBJ1-2; 7 bases match TRBD1. Unmatched junction bases numbered 8, after V lost 0 bases and J lost 4 bases. Germline CDR1 reads SEHNR; CDR2 reads FQNEAQ (reference sequence). The CDR3 spans 16 residues. The CDR3 reads CASSLALDRVGYGYTF. The CDR3 DNA is TGTGCCAGCAGCTTAGCCCTCGACAGGGTTGGCTATGGCTACACCTTC.

This clone was seen a single time. This chain joins TRBV10-3 and TRBJ2-1; D not certain. Germline CDR1 ENHRY, CDR2 SYGVKD. Trimming left V 2 bases short and J 4 bases short, with 9 bases between. The CDR3 has 14 residues. CDR3 nucleotides: TGTGCCATCAGTGAGGGTGGCGAGTACAATGAGCAGTTCTTC. As protein: CAISEGGEYNEQFF.

The chain couples TRBV7-9 to TRBJ2-7, with TRBD2 matching over 8 bases. Germline V gene sequence: CDR1 SEHNR, CDR2 FQNEAQ (reference sequence). This CDR3 comprises 16 residues. The J segment lost 0 bases and the V segment lost 5 bases, leaving 9 bases of the junction unmatched. CDR3 protein: CASSRPTSGASYEQYF. In nucleotides, the CDR3 is TGTGCCAGCAGCCGCCCTACTAGCGGAGCCTCCTACGAGCAGTACTTC.

The chain links TRBV6-4 to TRBJ2-7; the D gene could be TRBD1 or TRBD2 (5 bases each). Germline V gene sequence: CDR1 MRHNA, CDR2 SNTAGT. The CDR3 contains 14 residues. Trimming took 6 bases from V and 5 from J, leaving 17 bases between them. The chain's CDR3 is CASRGRRPHHEQYF. The CDR3 region has the DNA TGTGCCAGCAGGGGACGGCGACCTCACCACGAGCAGTACTTC.